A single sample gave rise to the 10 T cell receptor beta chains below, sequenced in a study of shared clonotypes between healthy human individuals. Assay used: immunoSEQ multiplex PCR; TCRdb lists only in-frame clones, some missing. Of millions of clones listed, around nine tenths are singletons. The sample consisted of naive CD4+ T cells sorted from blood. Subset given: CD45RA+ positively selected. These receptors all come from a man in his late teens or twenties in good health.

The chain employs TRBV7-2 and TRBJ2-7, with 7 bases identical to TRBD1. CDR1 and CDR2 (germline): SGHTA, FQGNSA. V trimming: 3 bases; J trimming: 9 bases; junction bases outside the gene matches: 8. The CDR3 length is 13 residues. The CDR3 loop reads CASSFQGTDAQYF. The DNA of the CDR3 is TGTGCCAGCAGCTTTCAAGGGACAGATGCGCAGTACTTC. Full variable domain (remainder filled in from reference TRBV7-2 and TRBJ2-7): GAGVSQSPSNKVTEKGKDVELRCDPISGHTALYWYRQSLGQGLEFLIYFQGNSAPDKSGLPSDRFSAERTGGSVSTLTIQRTQQEDSAVYLCASSFQGTDAQYFGPGTRLTVT.

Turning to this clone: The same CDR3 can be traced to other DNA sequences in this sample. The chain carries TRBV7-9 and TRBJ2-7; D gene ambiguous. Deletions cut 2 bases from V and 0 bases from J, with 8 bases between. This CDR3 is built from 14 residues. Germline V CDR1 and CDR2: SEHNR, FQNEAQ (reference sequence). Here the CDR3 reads CASSLRDSSYEQYF. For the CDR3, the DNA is TGTGCCAGCAGCTTAAGAGATAGCTCCTACGAGCAGTACTTC.

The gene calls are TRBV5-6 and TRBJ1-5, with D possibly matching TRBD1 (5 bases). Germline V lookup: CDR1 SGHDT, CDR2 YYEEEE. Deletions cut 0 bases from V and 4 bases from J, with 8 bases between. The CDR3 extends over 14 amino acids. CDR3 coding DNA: TGTGCCAGCAGCTTGGGACAGATGAATCAGCCCCAGCATTTT. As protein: CASSLGQMNQPQHF.

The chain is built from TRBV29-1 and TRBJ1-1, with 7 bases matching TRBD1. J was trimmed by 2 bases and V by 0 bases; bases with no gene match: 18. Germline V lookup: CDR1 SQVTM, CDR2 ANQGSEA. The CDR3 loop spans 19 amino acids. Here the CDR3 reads CSVEERQGDPEKTNTEAFF. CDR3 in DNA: TGCAGCGTTGAAGAGCGGCAGGGGGACCCCGAAAAGACAAACACTGAAGCTTTCTTT.

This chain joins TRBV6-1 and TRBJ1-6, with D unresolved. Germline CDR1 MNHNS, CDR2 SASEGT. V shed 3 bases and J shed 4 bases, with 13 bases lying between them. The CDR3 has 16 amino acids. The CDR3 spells CASSELQSSYNSPLHF. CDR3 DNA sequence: TGTGCCAGCAGTGAGTTACAGAGTAGTTATAATTCACCCCTCCACTTT.

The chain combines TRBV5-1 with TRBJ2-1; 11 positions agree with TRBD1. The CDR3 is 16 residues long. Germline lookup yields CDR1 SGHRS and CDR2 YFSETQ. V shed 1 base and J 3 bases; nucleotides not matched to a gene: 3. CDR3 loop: CASSLRTGGHYNEQFF. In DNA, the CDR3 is TGCGCCAGCAGCTTGAGGACAGGGGGCCACTACAATGAGCAGTTCTTC.

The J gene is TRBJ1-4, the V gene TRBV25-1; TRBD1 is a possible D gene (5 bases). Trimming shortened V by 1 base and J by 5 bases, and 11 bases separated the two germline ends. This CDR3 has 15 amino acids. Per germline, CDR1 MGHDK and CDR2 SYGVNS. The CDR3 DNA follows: TGTGCCAGCAGTGAATCGGGGACGGTCAATGAAAAACTGTTTTTT. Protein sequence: CASSESGTVNEKLFF.

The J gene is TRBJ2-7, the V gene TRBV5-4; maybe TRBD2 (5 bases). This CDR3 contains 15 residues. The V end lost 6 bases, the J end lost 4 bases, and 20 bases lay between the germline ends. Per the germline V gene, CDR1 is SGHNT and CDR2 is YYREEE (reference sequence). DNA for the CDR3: TGTGCCAGCACCCTGGACTTTTTTTTGGGGTACGAGCAGTACTTC. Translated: CASTLDFFLGYEQYF.

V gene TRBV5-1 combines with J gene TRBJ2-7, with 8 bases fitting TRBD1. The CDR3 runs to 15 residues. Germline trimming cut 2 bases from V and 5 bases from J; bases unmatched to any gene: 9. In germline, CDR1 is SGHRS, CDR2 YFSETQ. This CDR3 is CASSLGQGKPDEQYF. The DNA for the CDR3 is TGCGCCAGCAGCTTAGGACAGGGCAAGCCTGACGAGCAGTACTTC.

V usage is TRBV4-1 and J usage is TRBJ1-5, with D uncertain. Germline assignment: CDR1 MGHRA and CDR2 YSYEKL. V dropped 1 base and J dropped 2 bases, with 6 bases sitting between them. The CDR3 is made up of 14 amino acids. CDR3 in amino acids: CASSQVVGNQPQHF. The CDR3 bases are TGCGCCAGCAGCCAAGTAGTGGGCAATCAGCCCCAGCATTTT.